This is a list of T cell receptor beta chains from one sample in a study of beta chain features in type 1 diabetes. Method: immunoSEQ multiplex PCR; TCRdb's copy keeps in-frame clones and lacks some. The sample contains roughly 230,000 clones, more than 9% of which appear only once. What was sequenced was naive CD4+ T cells from blood. These receptors originate from a woman in her late teens or twenties in good health. The conserved cysteine and the conserved F or W are not part of the CDR3 here. Fields, in order: V gene, D gene, clone size, CDR3 protein. D genes are given only for firm matches. Not every row has a clone size; where given, it reads once, few, many or a size class.

TRBV11-1	TRBD2	-	ASSLKLGGRRQF
TRBV2	TRBD2	-	ASIGQTSGMGDEQF
TRBV4-1	-	-	ASSQLRDSNQPQH
TRBV7-2	-	-	ASAGDTYEQY
TRBV7-2	TRBD1	few	ASSSWTGQDEQY
TRBV30	TRBD1	few	AWSVGQGRDQPQH
TRBV25-1	-	-	ASRGGPSTSHEQF
TRBV11-2	TRBD1	few	ASSRGQSSYEQY
TRBV2	-	few	ASSKDRLNQPQH
TRBV7-6	-	-	ASSLAIARRGNYNEQF
TRBV9	TRBD2	few	ASSVEPSGETQY
TRBV18	TRBD2	few	ASSPLGTSVTYEQY
TRBV7-2	TRBD1	-	ASSLVRTGPNEQF
TRBV18	-	-	ASSADQNVAGTGELF
TRBV10-3	TRBD1	-	AISVSGTGVPDTQY
TRBV10-3	TRBD2	-	AISEREGLNEQY
TRBV27	-	-	ASSRLTGGNEQF
TRBV29-1	TRBD2	-	SVEGGAGGRETQY
TRBV29-1	-	many	SASGVDIQY
TRBV21-1	-	few	ASSRRTGDYTGELF
TRBV5-1	TRBD1	-	ASKPTTGSQGYT
TRBV29-1	-	-	SVGIGGGSTEAF
TRBV12-5	-	few	ASGSTRGDYGYT
TRBV5-4	-	-	ASRGSGGDGGRGYT
TRBV7-2	TRBD2	few	ASSLGGLAGGRGGF
TRBV29-1	TRBD2	few	SVESPSGRALAGELF
TRBV5-4	TRBD2	-	ASGPAGAGETQY
TRBV9	TRBD2	few	ASSAGTSLGTDTQY
TRBV29-1	-	-	SDTGIGYT
TRBV5-4	-	few	ASSSTEKTELF
TRBV6-5	-	-	ASRPGQYNEQF
TRBV2	-	-	ASSAPGTYNEQF
TRBV18	TRBD1	few	ASSPNQGADGYT
TRBV29-1	-	-	SAGRGRGDEQY
TRBV6-5	TRBD1	-	ASSPGTAVEAF
TRBV6-1	-	few	ASSVSYNEQF
TRBV30	-	-	AWMERASYGAQY
TRBV28	-	many	ASGDRYGYT
TRBV6-6	-	-	ASSQTPSYGYT
TRBV27	TRBD1	-	ASSLTDRGPNYGYT
TRBV7-8	TRBD1	-	ASSLRTGPNYGYT
TRBV7-9	TRBD2	many	ASSPGLADLTHTQY
TRBV5-1	-	few	ASSPSLNTEAF
TRBV7-2	TRBD2	few	ASSLGREHNEQF
TRBV29-1	-	few	SVRQVGDTEAF
TRBV5-4	TRBD2	few	ASSLRLAGGQETQY
TRBV11-2	TRBD1	-	ASSLGTGFNQPQH
TRBV25-1	-	-	ASSARPGGYT
TRBV9	TRBD2	-	ASSVLPTSGYSYEQY
TRBV6-1	-	-	ASSVGGQPQH
TRBV28	TRBD1	few	ASQGVQGLKQQPQH
TRBV7-2	-	few	ASSFNRNPNQPQH
TRBV25-1	TRBD2	-	ASSESGRAHNEQF